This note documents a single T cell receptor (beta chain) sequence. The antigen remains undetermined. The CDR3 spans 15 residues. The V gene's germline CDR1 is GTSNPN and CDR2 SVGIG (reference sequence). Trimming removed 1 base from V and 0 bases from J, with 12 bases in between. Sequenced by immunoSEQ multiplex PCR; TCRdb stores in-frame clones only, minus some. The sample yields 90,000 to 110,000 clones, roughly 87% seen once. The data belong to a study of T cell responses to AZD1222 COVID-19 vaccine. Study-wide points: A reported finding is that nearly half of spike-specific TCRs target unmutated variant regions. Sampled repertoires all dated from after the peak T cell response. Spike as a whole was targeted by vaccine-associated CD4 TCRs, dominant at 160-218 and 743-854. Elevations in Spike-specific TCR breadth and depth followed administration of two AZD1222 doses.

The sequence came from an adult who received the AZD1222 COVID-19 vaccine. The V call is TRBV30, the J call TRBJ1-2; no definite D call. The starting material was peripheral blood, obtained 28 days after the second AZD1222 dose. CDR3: CAWSARVTANYGYTF. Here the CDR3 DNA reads TGTGCCTGGAGTGCTCGGGTCACGGCTAACTATGGCTACACCTTC.